A selection of T cell receptor beta chains follows, all from one sample in a study of blood T cell repertoires in COVID-19. The protocol was immunoSEQ multiplex PCR, while the TCRdb copy is restricted to in-frame clones and leaves out a portion. The table shows some 390,000 clones, with around 84% occurring only once. The specimen was peripheral blood. These receptors all stem from a human donor in a cohort sampled during active COVID-19. The CDR3 runs from the conserved cysteine through the conserved F or W. Each record gives: J gene, V gene, D gene, clone size, CDR3 protein, CDR3 DNA. A D gene is named only where the DNA matches it firmly. Rows may omit the clone size; those that give it use once, few, many or a size class.

J gene: TRBJ2-3; V gene: TRBV19; D gene: .; clone size: .; CDR3 protein: CASSQQGGEDTQYF; CDR3 DNA: TGTGCCAGTAGTCAACAGGGTGGAGAAGATACGCAGTATTTT
J gene: TRBJ2-2; V gene: TRBV19; D gene: .; clone size: .; CDR3 protein: CASSIGQNTGELFF; CDR3 DNA: TGTGCCAGTAGTATTGGACAGAACACCGGGGAGCTGTTTTTT
J gene: TRBJ1-2; V gene: TRBV5-1; D gene: .; clone size: .; CDR3 protein: CASSLDGRGPNGYTF; CDR3 DNA: TGCGCCAGCAGCTTGGATGGCAGGGGCCCAAATGGCTACACCTTC
J gene: TRBJ2-7; V gene: TRBV28; D gene: .; clone size: once; CDR3 protein: CASSPPPVRPSSYEQYF; CDR3 DNA: TGTGCCAGCAGTCCACCTCCGGTGCGGCCGAGCTCCTACGAGCAGTACTTC
J gene: TRBJ2-1; V gene: TRBV2; D gene: .; clone size: .; CDR3 protein: CASSGRGIYNEQFF; CDR3 DNA: TGTGCCAGCAGTGGTCGAGGGATCTACAATGAGCAGTTCTTC
J gene: TRBJ2-2; V gene: TRBV5-1; D gene: TRBD1; clone size: .; CDR3 protein: CASSGMTGQGVTGELFF; CDR3 DNA: TGCGCCAGCAGCGGGATGACGGGACAGGGGGTCACCGGGGAGCTGTTTTTT
J gene: TRBJ1-2; V gene: TRBV30; D gene: TRBD1; clone size: .; CDR3 protein: CAWSVVPLGQIYGYTF; CDR3 DNA: TGTGCCTGGAGTGTAGTCCCCTTGGGACAGATCTATGGCTACACCTTC
J gene: TRBJ1-4; V gene: TRBV2; D gene: .; clone size: .; CDR3 protein: CASLRGAAEKLFF; CDR3 DNA: TGTGCCAGCCTCCGGGGAGCAGCAGAAAAACTGTTTTTT
J gene: TRBJ1-2; V gene: TRBV14; D gene: .; clone size: .; CDR3 protein: CASSPSLGREYGYTF; CDR3 DNA: TGTGCCAGCAGCCCCTCCTTGGGGCGCGAGTATGGCTACACCTTC
J gene: TRBJ2-7; V gene: TRBV18; D gene: TRBD1; clone size: .; CDR3 protein: CASSPKTARQGAQREQYF; CDR3 DNA: TGTGCCAGCTCACCTAAAACAGCCAGGCAGGGGGCGCAAAGGGAGCAGTACTTC
J gene: TRBJ1-6; V gene: TRBV28; D gene: .; clone size: .; CDR3 protein: CASSTGSSPLHF; CDR3 DNA: TGTGCCAGCAGCACAGGGTCCTCACCCCTCCACTTT
J gene: TRBJ2-7; V gene: TRBV7-9; D gene: TRBD1; clone size: .; CDR3 protein: CASSFSPGTGAHEQYF; CDR3 DNA: TGTGCCAGCAGCTTTAGTCCCGGGACAGGGGCCCACGAGCAGTACTTC
J gene: TRBJ2-2; V gene: TRBV2; D gene: TRBD2; clone size: .; CDR3 protein: CATKPQGGRNTGELFF; CDR3 DNA: TGTGCCACCAAACCCCAGGGAGGGAGGAACACCGGGGAGCTGTTTTTT
J gene: TRBJ2-3; V gene: TRBV6-2/TRBV6-3; D gene: TRBD2; clone size: .; CDR3 protein: CASSYSGRDPNTQYF; CDR3 DNA: TGTGCCAGCAGTTACAGCGGGAGGGATCCCAATACGCAGTATTTT
J gene: TRBJ1-6; V gene: TRBV6-5; D gene: .; clone size: .; CDR3 protein: CASSYGQGEVPLHF; CDR3 DNA: TGTGCCAGCAGTTACGGTCAGGGCGAGGTTCCCCTCCACTTT
J gene: TRBJ2-5; V gene: TRBV10-3; D gene: TRBD2; clone size: .; CDR3 protein: CAISVGLAGGQETQYF; CDR3 DNA: TGTGCCATCAGCGTGGGACTAGCGGGAGGGCAAGAGACCCAGTACTTC
J gene: TRBJ1-3; V gene: TRBV9; D gene: .; clone size: .; CDR3 protein: CASSVGPGFSGNTIYF; CDR3 DNA: TGTGCCAGCAGCGTAGGTCCCGGGTTCTCTGGAAACACCATATATTTT
J gene: TRBJ2-1; V gene: TRBV2; D gene: TRBD2; clone size: .; CDR3 protein: CASQTGTSDYNEQFF; CDR3 DNA: TGTGCCAGCCAAACCGGGACTAGCGACTACAATGAGCAGTTCTTC
J gene: TRBJ1-4; V gene: TRBV1; D gene: .; clone size: once; CDR3 protein: CTSSSYGGTNEKLFF; CDR3 DNA: TGCACCAGCAGCTCCTACGGGGGGACTAATGAAAAACTGTTTTTT
J gene: TRBJ1-1; V gene: TRBV5-1; D gene: .; clone size: .; CDR3 protein: CASSLVQENTEAFF; CDR3 DNA: TGCGCCAGCAGCTTGGTACAGGAGAACACTGAAGCTTTCTTT
J gene: TRBJ2-5; V gene: TRBV11-3; D gene: .; clone size: once; CDR3 protein: CASSFPHQETQYF; CDR3 DNA: TGTGCCAGCAGCTTCCCACATCAAGAGACCCAGTACTTC
J gene: TRBJ2-7; V gene: TRBV7-9; D gene: TRBD2; clone size: .; CDR3 protein: CASSLSGSGGALFYEQYF; CDR3 DNA: TGTGCCAGCAGCTTATCGGGTAGCGGGGGGGCTTTATTCTACGAGCAGTACTTC
J gene: TRBJ2-5; V gene: TRBV2; D gene: .; clone size: .; CDR3 protein: CASSGGGLRGGETQYF; CDR3 DNA: TGTGCCAGCAGTGGAGGAGGACTTAGAGGTGGGGAGACCCAGTACTTC
J gene: TRBJ2-1; V gene: TRBV19; D gene: TRBD2; clone size: .; CDR3 protein: CASSIGTSFEQFF; CDR3 DNA: TGTGCCAGTAGTATTGGGACTAGCTTCGAGCAGTTCTTC
J gene: TRBJ1-2; V gene: TRBV7-9; D gene: .; clone size: .; CDR3 protein: CASSLAPEGDGYGYTF; CDR3 DNA: TGTGCCAGCAGCTTAGCTCCCGAGGGAGACGGCTATGGCTACACCTTC
J gene: TRBJ1-5; V gene: TRBV23-1; D gene: TRBD1; clone size: .; CDR3 protein: CASSHPDRDGNQPQHF; CDR3 DNA: TGCGCCAGCAGTCACCCGGACAGGGACGGCAATCAGCCCCAGCATTTT
J gene: TRBJ2-7; V gene: TRBV4-2; D gene: TRBD2; clone size: few; CDR3 protein: CASSQDIAGGYEQYF; CDR3 DNA: TGTGCCAGCAGCCAAGATATCGCGGGGGGCTACGAGCAGTACTTC
J gene: TRBJ1-4; V gene: TRBV5-5; D gene: .; clone size: .; CDR3 protein: CASSFNSATNEKLFF; CDR3 DNA: TGTGCCAGCAGCTTCAACAGTGCAACTAATGAAAAACTGTTTTTT
J gene: TRBJ2-1; V gene: TRBV1; D gene: .; clone size: .; CDR3 protein: CTSSQPRNEQFF; CDR3 DNA: TGCACCAGCAGCCAACCTAGGAATGAGCAGTTCTTC
J gene: TRBJ2-5; V gene: TRBV5-1; D gene: .; clone size: .; CDR3 protein: CASSSGVGVEEETQYF; CDR3 DNA: TGCGCCAGCAGCTCGGGGGTCGGGGTGGAGGAAGAGACCCAGTACTTC
J gene: TRBJ1-2; V gene: TRBV30; D gene: .; clone size: once; CDR3 protein: CAWSAIQFYGYTF; CDR3 DNA: TGTGCCTGGAGTGCTATACAGTTCTATGGCTACACCTTC
J gene: TRBJ1-4; V gene: TRBV3-1/TRBV3-2; D gene: .; clone size: .; CDR3 protein: CASSQGQTNEKLFF; CDR3 DNA: TGTGCCAGCAGCCAGGGACAAACTAATGAAAAACTGTTTTTT
J gene: TRBJ2-5; V gene: TRBV7-8; D gene: .; clone size: .; CDR3 protein: CASSLAPSTGPKTQYF; CDR3 DNA: TGTGCCAGCAGCTTAGCCCCATCGACAGGTCCTAAGACCCAGTACTTC
J gene: TRBJ2-3; V gene: TRBV6-4; D gene: TRBD2; clone size: .; CDR3 protein: CASRDTGTSGNRGSSTDTQYF; CDR3 DNA: TGTGCCAGCAGAGACACCGGGACTAGCGGGAACCGGGGATCTAGCACAGATACGCAGTATTTT
J gene: TRBJ2-1; V gene: TRBV19; D gene: TRBD2; clone size: .; CDR3 protein: CASSVAAGEDEQFF; CDR3 DNA: TGTGCCAGTAGTGTCGCCGCGGGGGAGGATGAGCAGTTCTTC
J gene: TRBJ2-7; V gene: TRBV20-1; D gene: TRBD2; clone size: .; CDR3 protein: CSASFNVGLAGADGQYF; CDR3 DNA: TGCAGTGCTAGTTTCAATGTGGGACTAGCGGGAGCCGACGGGCAGTACTTC
J gene: TRBJ1-5; V gene: TRBV7-3; D gene: .; clone size: .; CDR3 protein: CASCNREVNQPQHF; CDR3 DNA: TGTGCCAGCTGCAATCGTGAGGTCAATCAGCCCCAGCATTTT
J gene: TRBJ1-1; V gene: TRBV28; D gene: .; clone size: once; CDR3 protein: CASSLLASEAFF; CDR3 DNA: TGTGCCAGCAGTTTATTGGCATCTGAAGCTTTCTTT
J gene: TRBJ1-1; V gene: TRBV6-1; D gene: TRBD1; clone size: .; CDR3 protein: CASREETGAKNTEAFF; CDR3 DNA: TGTGCCAGCAGGGAAGAGACAGGGGCTAAGAACACTGAAGCTTTCTTT
J gene: TRBJ1-5; V gene: TRBV3-1/TRBV3-2; D gene: .; clone size: few; CDR3 protein: CASSQMADQPQHF; CDR3 DNA: TGTGCCAGCAGCCAGATGGCCGATCAGCCCCAGCATTTT
J gene: TRBJ2-5; V gene: TRBV30; D gene: TRBD2; clone size: .; CDR3 protein: CAWSLLAGEFETQYF; CDR3 DNA: TGTGCCTGGAGTTTGCTAGCGGGAGAGTTCGAGACCCAGTACTTC
J gene: TRBJ2-1; V gene: TRBV19; D gene: TRBD2; clone size: .; CDR3 protein: CASSIWGLAGRSSEQFF; CDR3 DNA: TGTGCCAGTAGTATTTGGGGGCTAGCGGGACGTAGTAGTGAGCAGTTCTTC
J gene: TRBJ1-5; V gene: TRBV6-1; D gene: TRBD1; clone size: .; CDR3 protein: CATGEANRGDNQPQHF; CDR3 DNA: TGTGCCACCGGTGAGGCCAACAGGGGGGACAATCAGCCCCAGCATTTT
J gene: TRBJ2-5; V gene: TRBV4-1; D gene: TRBD2; clone size: .; CDR3 protein: CASSQVRSQGLAVETQYF; CDR3 DNA: TGCGCCAGCAGCCAAGTTAGGTCCCAAGGACTAGCGGTAGAGACCCAGTACTTC
J gene: TRBJ2-7; V gene: TRBV28; D gene: TRBD2; clone size: .; CDR3 protein: CASGLAGENF; CDR3 DNA: TGTGCCAGTGGACTAGCGGGGGAAAACTTC
J gene: TRBJ2-1; V gene: TRBV19; D gene: .; clone size: .; CDR3 protein: CASREGGYNEQFF; CDR3 DNA: TGTGCCAGTAGGGAGGGAGGATACAATGAGCAGTTCTTC
J gene: TRBJ1-6; V gene: TRBV5-5; D gene: TRBD1; clone size: .; CDR3 protein: CASSLGDRASPLHF; CDR3 DNA: TGTGCCAGCAGCTTGGGGGACAGGGCTTCACCCCTCCACTTT